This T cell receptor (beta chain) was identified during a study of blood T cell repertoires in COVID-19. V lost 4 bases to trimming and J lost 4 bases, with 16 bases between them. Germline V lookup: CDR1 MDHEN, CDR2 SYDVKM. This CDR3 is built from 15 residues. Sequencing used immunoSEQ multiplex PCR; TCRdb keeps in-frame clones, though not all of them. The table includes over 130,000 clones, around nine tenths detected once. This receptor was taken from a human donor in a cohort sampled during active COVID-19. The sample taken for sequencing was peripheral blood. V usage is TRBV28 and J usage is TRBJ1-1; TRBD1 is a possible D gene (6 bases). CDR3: CASSSPGELSTEAFF. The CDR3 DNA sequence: TGTGCCAGCAGTTCGCCAGGGGAGTTGAGCACTGAAGCTTTCTTT.